The clone carrying this T cell receptor (beta chain) was picked up a small number of times. This entry comes from a study of T-cell reconstitution after alpha-beta-depleted transplantation in children. The library targeted TCRbeta and was prepared with unique molecular identifiers. From the PCR reads, TCRdb called clonotypes with MiXCR, one entry per CDR3 protein. This sample has 540,000 or so distinct CDR3 sequences, with roughly 23% found just once. The source material was PBMCs, mostly from graft donor cells, sampled 360 days after TCRalphabeta/CD19-depleted stem cell transplant. This TCR came from a boy in the first two years of life who had a stem cell transplant for acute myeloid leukemia, so the T cells may come from the graft donor.

The CDR3 sequence: CASRNGQSEAFF. As DNA, the CDR3 is TGTGCCAGCAGAAATGGACAGTCTGAAGCTTTCTTT. The chain couples TRBV6-5 to TRBJ1-1; D perhaps matches TRBD1 (6 bases). CDR3 length equals 12 residues. With 6 bases removed from V and 6 bases from J, the gap between germline ends came to 11 bases. Germline V gene lookup returns CDR1 MNHEY and CDR2 SVGAGI.